The clone carrying this TCR beta chain has more than one count but fewer than ten. Its antigen remains unidentified. The beta constant-region primer was an equimolar mix of two oligonucleotides covering TRBC1 and TRBC2. Nested alpha and beta constant-region primers with the SP2 primer drove four PCR rounds on ligated cDNA. The cDNA 3' end received a ligated single-stranded oligonucleotide carrying the SP2 primer and a 12-nucleotide UMI. TCRdb used MiXCR to reprocess the UMI-ligation and nested PCR reads, holding one entry per CDR3 protein. The table includes about 150,000 distinct CDR3 sequences, over 20% detected once. The sample comes from a study of naive and memory T cell subsets. Study-wide results and limits: Especially in CD8 cells, naive repertoires contained a few larger clonotypes, possibly CD45RA-re-expressing memory cells. In naive cells, over 90% of TCR sequences were seen only once.

Four subsets defined by CD45RA and CD27 were sorted after CD3, CD4, CD8 and live/dead staining. V shed 10 bases, J shed 3 bases, and the junction held 10 bases outside the gene matches. The CDR3 loop spans 14 amino acids. Germline V gene lookup returns CDR1 MDHEN and CDR2 SYDVKM. Specimen: naive CD4+ T cells from blood. This TCR was recovered from a human donor in good health. The chain uses TRBV28 and TRBJ1-1; TRBD1 agrees at 8 bases. CDR3 protein: CATLNRGMYTEAFF. The CDR3 coding sequence is TGTGCCACCCTAAACAGGGGGATGTACACTGAAGCTTTCTTT.